This T cell receptor beta chain came from a study of blood T cell repertoires in COVID-19. Study-level information: COVID-19 samples from acute and convalescent phases originated in the United States, Italy and Spain. Nucleic acid was either cDNA or gDNA, and it came from T cells, B-cell-depleted T cells, or PBMCs.

Authors' analysis steps: Using reference gene primer amplification, nucleated cell counts were estimated. Assay: immunoSEQ multiplex PCR; the TCRdb copy retains only in-frame clones and omits some. That table is the source of V, J and clone size, and D and trimming were worked out from the DNA. The table shows around 73,000 clones, with about 86% occurring only once. Looked up from germline, CDR1 is LGHDT and CDR2 is YNNKEL (reference sequence). Unmatched junction bases numbered 4, after V lost 6 bases and J lost 2 bases. The CDR3 sequence is 13 residues long. Material: peripheral blood. This sequence originates from a human donor in a cohort sampled during active COVID-19. The genes are TRBV3-1 (or the pseudogene TRBV3-2) and TRBJ2-7; 7 positions agree with TRBD1. The CDR3 coding sequence is TGTGCCAGCAGGCGGACAGGAGCCTACGAGCAGTACTTC. Protein product: CASRRTGAYEQYF.